This TCR beta chain was sequenced during a study of blood T cell repertoires in COVID-19. Across the whole study: Some COVID-19 samples were acute and others convalescent; all came from the United States, Italy and Spain. PBMCs, B-cell-depleted T cells, or T cells were the source of the cDNA or gDNA that made up the material.

Sequencing was performed with immunoSEQ multiplex PCR; in TCRdb, only in-frame clones are kept and a portion is missing. The profile covers tens of thousands of clones, with roughly 84% appearing a single time and more than 1.5% taken by the ten largest. V lost 3 bases and J 3 bases, leaving 13 bases between the germline ends. The CDR3 sequence is 15 residues long. CDR1 is SGHRS and CDR2 is YFSETQ in the germline V gene. Patients in Seattle were enrolled during active infection, then followed longitudinally. The clonotype originates from a man aged 55 to 69 with COVID-19, enrolled during active disease. The sample was peripheral blood. The chain links TRBV5-1 to TRBJ1-3, with D possibly being TRBD1 (6 bases). The CDR3 coding sequence is TGCGCCAGCAGCTGGACACAGGGCAGTGGAAACACCATATATTTT. This codes for CASSWTQGSGNTIYF.